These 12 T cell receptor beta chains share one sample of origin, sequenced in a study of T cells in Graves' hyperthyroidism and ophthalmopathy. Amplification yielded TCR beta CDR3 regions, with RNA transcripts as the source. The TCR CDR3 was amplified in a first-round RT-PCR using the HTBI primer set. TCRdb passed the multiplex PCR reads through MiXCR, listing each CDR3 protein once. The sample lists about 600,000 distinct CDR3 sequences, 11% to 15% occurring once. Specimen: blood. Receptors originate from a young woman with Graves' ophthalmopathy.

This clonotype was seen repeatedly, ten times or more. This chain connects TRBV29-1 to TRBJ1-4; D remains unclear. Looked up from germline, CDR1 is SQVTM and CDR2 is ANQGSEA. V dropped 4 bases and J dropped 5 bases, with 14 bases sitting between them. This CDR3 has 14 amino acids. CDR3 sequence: CSVVGRENNEKLFF. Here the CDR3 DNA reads TGCAGCGTTGTTGGGAGGGAGAACAATGAAAAACTGTTTTTT.

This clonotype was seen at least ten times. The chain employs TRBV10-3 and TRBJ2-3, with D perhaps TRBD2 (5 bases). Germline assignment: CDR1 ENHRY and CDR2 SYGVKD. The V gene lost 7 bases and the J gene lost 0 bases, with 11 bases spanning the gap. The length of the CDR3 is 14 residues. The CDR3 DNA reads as TGTGCCATCAAATCACGGGGAAGCACAGATACGCAGTATTTT. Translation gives CAIKSRGSTDTQYF.

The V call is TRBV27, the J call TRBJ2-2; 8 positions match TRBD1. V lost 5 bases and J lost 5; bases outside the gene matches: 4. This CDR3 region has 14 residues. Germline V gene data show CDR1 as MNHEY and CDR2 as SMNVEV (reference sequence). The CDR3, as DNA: TGTGCCAGCAGTGCCGGGACAGGTACCGGGGAGCTGTTTTTT. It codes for CASSAGTGTGELFF.

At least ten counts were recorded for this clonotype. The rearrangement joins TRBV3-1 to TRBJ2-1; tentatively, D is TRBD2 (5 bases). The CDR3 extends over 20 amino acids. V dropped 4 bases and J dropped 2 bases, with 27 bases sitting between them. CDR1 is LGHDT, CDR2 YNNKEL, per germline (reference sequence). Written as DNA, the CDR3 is TGTGCCAGCAGCCTATACAATTCCGAAGAGCGGTCTCTTACCTACAATGAGCAGTTCTTC. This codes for CASSLYNSEERSLTYNEQFF.

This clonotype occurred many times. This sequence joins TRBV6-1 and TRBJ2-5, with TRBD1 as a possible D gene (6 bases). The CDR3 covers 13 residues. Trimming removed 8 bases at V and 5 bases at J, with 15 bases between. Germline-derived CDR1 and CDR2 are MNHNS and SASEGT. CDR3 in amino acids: CASCFRGGETQYF. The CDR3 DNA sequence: TGTGCCAGCTGTTTCAGGGGCGGGGAGACCCAGTACTTC.

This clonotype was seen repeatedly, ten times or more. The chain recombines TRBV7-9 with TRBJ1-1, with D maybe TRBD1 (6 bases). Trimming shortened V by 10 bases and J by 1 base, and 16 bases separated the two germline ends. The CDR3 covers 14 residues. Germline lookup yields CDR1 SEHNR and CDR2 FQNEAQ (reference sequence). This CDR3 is CAIVSGTQNTEAFF. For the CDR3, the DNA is TGTGCCATTGTTTCCGGGACACAGAACACTGAAGCTTTCTTT.

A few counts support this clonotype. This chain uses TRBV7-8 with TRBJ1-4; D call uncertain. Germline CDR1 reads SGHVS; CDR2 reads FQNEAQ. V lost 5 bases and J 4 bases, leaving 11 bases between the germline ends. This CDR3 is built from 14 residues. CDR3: CASSPRNFNEKLFF. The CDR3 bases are TGTGCCAGCAGCCCCCGTAATTTTAATGAAAAACTGTTTTTT.

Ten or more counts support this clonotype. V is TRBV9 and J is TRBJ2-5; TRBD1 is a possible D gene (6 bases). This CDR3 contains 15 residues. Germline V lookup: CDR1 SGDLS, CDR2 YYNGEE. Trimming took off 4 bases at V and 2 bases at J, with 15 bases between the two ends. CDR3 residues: CASSKRTAVQETQYF. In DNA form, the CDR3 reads TGTGCCAGCAGCAAGCGGACAGCTGTTCAAGAGACCCAGTACTTC.

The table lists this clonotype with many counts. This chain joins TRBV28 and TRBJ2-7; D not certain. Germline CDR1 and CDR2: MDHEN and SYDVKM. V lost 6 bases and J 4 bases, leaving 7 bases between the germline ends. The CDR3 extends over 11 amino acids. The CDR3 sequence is CASRDLYEQYF. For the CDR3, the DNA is TGTGCCAGCAGAGACCTGTACGAGCAGTACTTC.

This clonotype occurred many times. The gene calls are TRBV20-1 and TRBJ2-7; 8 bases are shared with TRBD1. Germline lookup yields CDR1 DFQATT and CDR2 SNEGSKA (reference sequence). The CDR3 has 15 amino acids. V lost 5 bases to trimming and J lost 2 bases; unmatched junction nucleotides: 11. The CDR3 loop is CSAEVRQGRTYEQYF. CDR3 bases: TGCAGTGCTGAGGTCCGACAGGGGCGAACCTACGAGCAGTACTTC.

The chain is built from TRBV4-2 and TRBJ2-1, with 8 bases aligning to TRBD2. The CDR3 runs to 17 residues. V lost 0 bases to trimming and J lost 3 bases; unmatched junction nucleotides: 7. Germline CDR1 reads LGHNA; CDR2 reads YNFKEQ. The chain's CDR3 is CASSQEAGALHYNEQFF. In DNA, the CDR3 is TGTGCCAGCAGCCAAGAAGCGGGAGCCCTCCACTACAATGAGCAGTTCTTC.

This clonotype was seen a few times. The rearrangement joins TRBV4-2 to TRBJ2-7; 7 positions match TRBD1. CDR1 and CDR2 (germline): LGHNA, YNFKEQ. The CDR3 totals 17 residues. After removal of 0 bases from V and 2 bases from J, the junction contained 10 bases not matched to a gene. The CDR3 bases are TGTGCCAGCAGCCAAGATCGGAGACAGGGTACGGCCTACGAGCAGTACTTC. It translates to CASSQDRRQGTAYEQYF.